The 29 T cell receptor beta chains listed next were all sequenced from one sample in a study of blood T cell repertoires in COVID-19. Assay used: immunoSEQ multiplex PCR; TCRdb lists only in-frame clones, some missing. The table has approximately 280,000 clones, around 90% seen once. The specimen sequenced was peripheral blood. The receptors come from a woman under 40 with COVID-19, enrolled during active disease.

This chain connects TRBV30 to TRBJ2-4; weak D call: TRBD1 (7 bases). CDR1 is GTSNPN, CDR2 SVGIG, per germline (reference sequence). V gave up 3 bases and J gave up 3 bases, with 9 bases separating them. The CDR3 consists of 13 residues. Here the CDR3 reads CAWRRDSKNIQYF. The DNA of the CDR3 is TGTGCCTGGAGGCGGGACAGCAAAAACATTCAGTACTTC.

This clone was picked up one time. The chain carries TRBV6-5 and TRBJ1-2, with D maybe TRBD1 (6 bases). The V and J ends lost 7 bases and 2 bases respectively, with 11 bases between them. This CDR3 has 13 residues. Germline V gene lookup returns CDR1 MNHEY and CDR2 SVGAGI. The chain's CDR3 is CASTRDTNYGYTF. In DNA form, the CDR3 reads TGTGCCAGCACCCGGGACACCAACTATGGCTACACCTTC.

The chain links TRBV27 to TRBJ2-1, with TRBD2 as a possible D gene (5 bases). The CDR3 has 13 amino acids. The V end lost 5 bases, the J end lost 2 bases, and 7 bases lay between the germline ends. Germline CDR1 reads MNHEY; CDR2 reads SMNVEV (reference sequence). The CDR3 loop reads CASSPTTYNEQFF. The CDR3 region has the DNA TGTGCCAGCAGTCCGACTACCTACAATGAGCAGTTCTTC.

This clone has just one count. V is TRBV24-1 and J is TRBJ2-1, with D perhaps TRBD1 (5 bases). V lost 0 bases and J lost 7, with 12 bases in between. CDR3 length: 15 amino acids. The germline CDR1 and CDR2 sequences are KGHDR and SFDVKD. The CDR3 DNA is TGTGCCACCAGTGATTTGGGGGCGGCTAAAAATGAGCAGTTCTTC. Protein product: CATSDLGAAKNEQFF.

This clone has more than one count but fewer than ten. The chain carries TRBV3-1 (or the pseudogene TRBV3-2) and TRBJ2-7, with a tentative D call TRBD1 (6 bases). The CDR3 totals 13 residues. V gave up 1 base and J gave up 12 bases, with 16 bases separating them. Germline V gene data show CDR1 as LGHDT and CDR2 as YNNKEL (reference sequence). CDR3 loop: CASSQGSTGLTYF. The CDR3 DNA reads as TGTGCCAGCAGCCAAGGATCAACAGGGTTGACGTACTTC.

This sequence joins TRBV28 and TRBJ1-1; D might be TRBD1 (5 bases). The CDR3 totals 14 residues. Germline CDR1 and CDR2: MDHEN and SYDVKM. V lost 2 bases and J 6 bases, leaving 13 bases between the germline ends. The CDR3: CASSLLGLQSEAFF. CDR3 nucleotides: TGTGCCAGCAGTTTACTGGGGCTACAGTCTGAAGCTTTCTTT.

This rearrangement joins TRBV7-9 to TRBJ1-1; 8 nucleotides align to TRBD1. Germline values: CDR1 SEHNR, CDR2 FQNEAQ (reference sequence). J lost 2 bases, V lost 5 bases, and 4 bases had no gene match. There are 14 residues in the CDR3. The CDR3 is CASSRTGSNTEAFF. Written as DNA, the CDR3 is TGTGCCAGCAGCCGGACAGGGTCTAACACTGAAGCTTTCTTT.

The chain combines TRBV5-1 with TRBJ2-2; perhaps TRBD1 as D (6 bases). Trimming cost V 3 bases and J 3 bases, with 9 bases left between them. This CDR3 contains 14 residues. Germline-derived CDR1 and CDR2 are SGHRS and YFSETQ. The CDR3 reads CASSSGHDTGELFF. The CDR3 DNA sequence: TGCGCCAGCAGCTCGGGACACGACACCGGGGAGCTGTTTTTT.

This rearrangement joins TRBV19 to TRBJ1-5; 7 bases fit TRBD1. The CDR3 is 18 residues long. The germline V gene has CDR1 LNHDA and CDR2 SQIVND (reference sequence). J gave up 0 bases and V 4 bases, and 12 bases lay outside the gene matches. The CDR3 nucleotides are TGTGCCAGTAGTACAGGGACAGCGTTTTCATATAGCAATCAGCCCCAGCATTTT. This gives the protein CASSTGTAFSYSNQPQHF.

The V call is TRBV6-6, the J call TRBJ2-7; TRBD1 matches 9 bases. V lost 4 bases and J lost 4; bases outside the gene matches: 8. This CDR3 spans 15 amino acids. Looked up from germline, CDR1 is MNHNY and CDR2 is SVGAGI (reference sequence). CDR3 region: CASSSRGQGGYEQYF. For the CDR3, the DNA is TGTGCCAGCAGTTCTAGGGGACAGGGCGGATACGAGCAGTACTTC.

The chain employs TRBV5-6 and TRBJ2-4; a possible D gene is TRBD2 (5 bases). CDR1 and CDR2 (germline): SGHDT, YYEEEE. V was shortened by 5 bases and J by 0 bases, with 12 bases between the two germline ends. The CDR3 is 15 residues long. This CDR3 is CASSTDGVAKNIQYF. The CDR3 DNA reads as TGTGCCAGCAGTACGGACGGGGTAGCCAAAAACATTCAGTACTTC. Looking up the rest from reference TRBV5-6 and TRBJ2-4 gives the full variable domain: DAGVTQSPTHLIKTRGQQVTLRCSPKSGHDTVSWYQQALGQGPQFIFQYYEEEERQRGNFPDRFSGHQFPNYSSELNVNALLLGDSALYLCASSTDGVAKNIQYFGAGTRLSVL.

V usage is TRBV7-2 and J usage is TRBJ2-1; the match to TRBD2 covers 8 bases. The CDR3 has 16 residues. V was clipped by 4 bases and J by 4 bases; unmatched bases: 9. Germline assignment: CDR1 SGHTA and CDR2 FQGNSA. The CDR3 sequence is CASSSSGGASYNEQFF. The CDR3 region has the DNA TGTGCCAGCAGCTCCTCGGGGGGGGCTTCGTACAATGAGCAGTTCTTC.

V is TRBV28 and J is TRBJ2-7, with 8 positions matching TRBD1. This CDR3 is built from 13 residues. J gave up 0 bases and V 10 bases, and 5 bases lay outside the gene matches. Germline CDR1 and CDR2: MDHEN and SYDVKM. The CDR3 protein is CATRTGPSYEQYF. The DNA for the CDR3 is TGTGCCACCAGGACAGGGCCCTCCTACGAGCAGTACTTC. Combining the CDR3 with reference TRBV28 and TRBJ2-7 gives the whole variable domain DVKVTQSSRYLVKRTGEKVFLECVQDMDHENMFWYRQDPGLGLRLIYFSYDVKMKEKGDIPEGYSVSREKKERFSLILESASTNQTSMYLCATRTGPSYEQYFGPGTRLTVT.

Note on this clone: The junction departs from the called germline gene at one end, perhaps through a read error. V usage is TRBV20-1 and J usage is TRBJ1-1, with 7 bases aligning to TRBD1. This CDR3 has 11 amino acids. CDR1 is DFQATT, CDR2 SNEGSKA, per germline (reference sequence). This CDR3 reads CSAQGGNLRTF. In DNA form, the CDR3 reads TGCAGTGCCCAAGGGGGCAACCTTCGAACCTTT.

This clone has just a few counts. V is TRBV6-5 and J is TRBJ1-2; weak D call: TRBD1 (5 bases). The CDR3 extends over 15 amino acids. The ends were cut back, 6 bases at V and 8 bases at J, with 22 bases in the middle. Germline lookup yields CDR1 MNHEY and CDR2 SVGAGI. The CDR3 sequence: CASRTRRGGDRGYTF. CDR3 DNA: TGTGCCAGCAGAACCCGGCGGGGCGGGGATAGGGGCTACACCTTC.

The V gene is TRBV27, the J gene TRBJ2-1; 12 nucleotides line up with TRBD2. Trimming took 5 bases from V and 4 from J; bases not matched to a gene: 3. There are 15 residues in the CDR3. Germline assignment: CDR1 MNHEY and CDR2 SMNVEV (reference sequence). In nucleotides, the CDR3 is TGTGCCAGCAGTCCTGGACTAGCGGGATACAATGAGCAGTTCTTC. This translates into CASSPGLAGYNEQFF.

This chain uses TRBV10-1 with TRBJ1-1, with 9 bases identical to TRBD1. The CDR3 totals 13 residues. With 6 bases clipped from V and 5 bases from J, the junction kept 4 bases outside the gene matches. The germline V gene encodes CDR1 WNHNN and CDR2 SYGVQD (reference sequence). The chain's CDR3 is CASSGQGMTEAFF. The CDR3 region has the DNA TGCGCCAGCAGCGGACAGGGGATGACTGAAGCTTTCTTT.

The rearrangement uses TRBV5-4 and TRBJ2-7, with 12 bases fitting TRBD2. With V trimmed by 2 bases and J by 7 bases, 19 bases remained unmatched. The CDR3 is made up of 19 amino acids. Germline CDR1 and CDR2: SGHNT and YYREEE (reference sequence). CDR3 sequence: CASSFSGLAGGPGVEEQYF. The CDR3 DNA sequence: TGTGCCAGCAGCTTCTCGGGTCTAGCGGGAGGGCCTGGGGTGGAGGAGCAGTACTTC.

The rearrangement joins TRBV9 to TRBJ1-2; D possibly corresponds to TRBD1 (6 bases). The CDR3 has 14 residues. Trimming took off 0 bases at V and 6 bases at J, with 12 bases between the two ends. Germline V gene lookup returns CDR1 SGDLS and CDR2 YYNGEE. CDR3 sequence (DNA): TGTGCCAGCAGCGTAGGAGGGACATGGGATGGCTACACCTTC. It translates to CASSVGGTWDGYTF.

This sequence joins TRBV5-6 and TRBJ2-1; 7 nucleotides align to TRBD2. CDR1 and CDR2 from the germline V gene are SGHDT and YYEEEE. J was trimmed by 8 bases and V by 4 bases; bases with no gene match: 15. The CDR3 has 16 residues. The DNA for the CDR3 is TGTGCCAGCAGCCCTAGCGGCAGAGGGAACATCGATGAGCAGTTCTTC. Protein product: CASSPSGRGNIDEQFF. Full variable domain (missing parts from reference TRBV5-6 and TRBJ2-1): DAGVTQSPTHLIKTRGQQVTLRCSPKSGHDTVSWYQQALGQGPQFIFQYYEEEERQRGNFPDRFSGHQFPNYSSELNVNALLLGDSALYLCASSPSGRGNIDEQFFGPGTRLTVL.

V is TRBV29-1 and J is TRBJ2-7, with D unresolved. V lost 5 bases and J 4 bases, leaving 9 bases between the germline ends. Germline lookup yields CDR1 SQVTM and CDR2 ANQGSEA. This CDR3 contains 11 residues. CDR3 loop: CSVLLEYEQYF. In DNA form, the CDR3 reads TGCAGCGTTCTTCTGGAGTACGAGCAGTACTTC.

V is TRBV27 and J is TRBJ2-2, with 12 nucleotides matching TRBD2. The germline V gene encodes CDR1 MNHEY and CDR2 SMNVEV (reference sequence). This CDR3 is built from 16 residues. V gave up 6 bases and J gave up 7 bases; unmatched junction bases: 9. The CDR3 reads CASRPPSGRANGELFF. The DNA for the CDR3 is TGTGCCAGCAGACCACCTAGCGGGAGGGCCAACGGGGAGCTGTTTTTT.

The chain joins TRBV28 to TRBJ1-5, with D possibly being TRBD1 (5 bases). V was cut by 5 bases and J by 0 bases, with 23 bases left in between. Germline V gives CDR1 MDHEN, CDR2 SYDVKM. The CDR3 is made up of 19 amino acids. CDR3: CASSPLTGHQSYSNQPQHF. The CDR3 DNA is TGTGCCAGCAGTCCCCTTACCGGACACCAGTCGTATAGCAATCAGCCCCAGCATTTT.

V is TRBV6-6 and J is TRBJ1-4; 10 bases map to TRBD1. Per the germline V gene, CDR1 is MNHNY and CDR2 is SVGAGI (reference sequence). V dropped 7 bases and J dropped 10; count of bases not matched to a gene: 9. The CDR3 runs 14 residues. For the CDR3, the DNA is TGTGCCAGCACCCTCGACAGGGGGCTGGGAAAACTGTTTTTT. This encodes CASTLDRGLGKLFF.

The gene calls are TRBV27 and TRBJ2-7; 9 bases map to TRBD1. J gave up 6 bases and V 7 bases, and 13 bases lay outside the gene matches. The CDR3 is 15 amino acids. Germline V CDR1 and CDR2: MNHEY, SMNVEV (reference sequence). The CDR3 nucleotides read TGTGCCAGCAACCCTTCCGGGACAGGGACCTCCGAGCAGTACTTC. It codes for CASNPSGTGTSEQYF.

V is TRBV7-9 and J is TRBJ2-7, with 10 bases fitting TRBD1. This CDR3 spans 17 amino acids. Trimming cost V 4 bases and J 2 bases; bases outside gene matches: 11. CDR1 SEHNR and CDR2 FQNEAQ come from the germline V gene (reference sequence). The CDR3 region has the DNA TGTGCCAGCAGCTCCGAAAATAGGGGGACAGGGGCCTACGAGCAGTACTTC. Amino acids: CASSSENRGTGAYEQYF.

CDR3 DNA sequence: TGTGCCAGCAGTTACTCTAGCGTGAACACCTACGAGCAGTACTTC. Translating gives CASSYSSVNTYEQYF. The V gene is TRBV6-2 or TRBV6-3, the J gene TRBJ2-7, with D tentatively TRBD2 (5 bases). V was trimmed by 0 bases and J by 2 bases, leaving 11 bases between them. Germline V gives CDR1 MNHEY, CDR2 SVGEGT. The length of the CDR3 is 15 residues.

This sequence joins TRBV2 and TRBJ1-3, with 9 bases lining up with TRBD1. This CDR3 region has 13 residues. J was trimmed by 4 bases and V by 10 bases; bases with no gene match: 5. CDR1 is SNHLY and CDR2 is FYNNEI in the germline V gene. This CDR3 reads CATQGAAGNTIYF. CDR3 in DNA: TGTGCCACACAGGGGGCGGCGGGAAACACCATATATTTT.

This chain uses TRBV30 with TRBJ1-1; no clear D. The CDR3 runs to 14 residues. The V end was cut by 1 base, the J end by 0 bases, with 9 bases between. The germline V gene has CDR1 GTSNPN and CDR2 SVGIG (reference sequence). CDR3 amino acids: CAWSADTLNTEAFF. The CDR3, as DNA: TGTGCCTGGAGTGCCGACACTTTGAACACTGAAGCTTTCTTT.